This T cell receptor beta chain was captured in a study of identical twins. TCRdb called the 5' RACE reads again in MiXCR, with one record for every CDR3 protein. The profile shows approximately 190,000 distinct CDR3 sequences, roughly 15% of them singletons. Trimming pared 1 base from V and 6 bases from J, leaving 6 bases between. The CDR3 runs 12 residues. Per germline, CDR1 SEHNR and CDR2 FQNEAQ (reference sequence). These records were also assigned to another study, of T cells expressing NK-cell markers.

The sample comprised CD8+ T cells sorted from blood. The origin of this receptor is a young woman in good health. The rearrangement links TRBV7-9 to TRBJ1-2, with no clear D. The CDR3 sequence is CASSLGGDGYTF. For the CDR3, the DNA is TGTGCCAGCAGCTTAGGCGGGGATGGCTACACCTTC.